A single sample gave rise to the 4 T cell receptor beta chains below, sequenced in a study of blood T cell repertoires in COVID-19. Sequencing used immunoSEQ multiplex PCR; TCRdb keeps in-frame clones, though not all of them. The sample lists approximately 100,000 clones; 71% were seen once. The sequencing sample was made of peripheral blood. These receptors came from a human donor with acute or convalescent COVID-19. The donor label of this sample is uncertain.

This clone was observed a few times. V gene TRBV5-1 combines with J gene TRBJ2-7; a weak D match, TRBD2 (6 bases). Trimming removed 0 bases at V and 9 bases at J, with 16 bases between. The length of the CDR3 is 14 residues. Per the germline V gene, CDR1 is SGHRS and CDR2 is YFSETQ. The CDR3 DNA follows: TGCGCCAGCAGCTTGGCTCCGGGACTTACAGGGCAGTACTTC. It yields the protein CASSLAPGLTGQYF. Looking up the rest from reference TRBV5-1 and TRBJ2-7 gives the full variable domain: KAGVTQTPRYLIKTRGQQVTLSCSPISGHRSVSWYQQTPGQGLQFLFEYFSETQRNKGNFPGRFSGRQFSNSRSEMNVSTLELGDSALYLCASSLAPGLTGQYFGPGTRLTVT.

The table lists this clone with a few counts. The rearrangement links TRBV7-8 to TRBJ2-2, with TRBD1 matching over 8 bases. The CDR3 is 15 amino acids. Per the germline V gene, CDR1 is SGHVS and CDR2 is FQNEAQ. The V gene end was trimmed by 5 bases and the J gene end by 5 bases; junction bases not matched to a gene: 7. Here the CDR3 reads CASSMTGAGTGELFF. In DNA form, the CDR3 reads TGTGCCAGCAGCATGACAGGGGCGGGTACCGGGGAGCTGTTTTTT.

The V gene is TRBV18, the J gene TRBJ1-4; TRBD1 agrees at 8 bases. Germline assignment: CDR1 KGHSH and CDR2 LQKENI. This CDR3 has 14 residues. V trimming: 3 bases; J trimming: 5 bases; junction bases outside the gene matches: 2. The CDR3, as DNA: TGTGCCAGCTCACCGACAGGGGCAAATGAAAAACTGTTTTTT. Translation: CASSPTGANEKLFF.

J is TRBJ1-2 and V is TRBV5-6; D remains ambiguous. The germline V gene has CDR1 SGHDT and CDR2 YYEEEE. Trimming removed 0 bases from V and 2 bases from J, with 8 bases in between. The CDR3 contains 14 residues. The CDR3: CASSLDGRNYGYTF. For the CDR3, the DNA is TGTGCCAGCAGCTTGGACGGTAGAAACTATGGCTACACCTTC.